The 20 T cell receptor beta chains below come from one sample, sequenced in a study of OX40 agonist ivuxolimab in advanced cancers. The repertoire was sequenced with immunoSEQ multiplex PCR; TCRdb's copy has only in-frame clones and lacks some. The sample includes 50,000 or so clones, 80% to 90% of them seen just once. The source material was CD4+ or CD8+ T cells sorted from blood, sampled in a trial of the OX40 agonist ivuxolimab. These receptors originate from an adult with an advanced solid tumor such as melanoma, head and neck, liver or kidney cancer.

The rearrangement uses TRBV4-1 and TRBJ2-1, with 9 bases matching TRBD1. Germline CDR1 and CDR2: MGHRA and YSYEKL. The ends lost 3 bases at V and 8 bases at J; junction bases unmatched: 11. This CDR3 contains 16 residues. The CDR3 region has the DNA TGCGCCAGCAGCCACCCCCGCGGGACAGGGTTATATGAGCAGTTCTTC. Translation gives CASSHPRGTGLYEQFF.

The rearrangement links TRBV18 to TRBJ2-3; 11 bases agree with TRBD1. The CDR3 totals 15 residues. With V trimmed by 4 bases and J by 6 bases, 6 bases remained unmatched. CDR1 and CDR2 (germline): KGHSH, LQKENI. CDR3 nucleotides: TGTGCCAGCTCACACGGACAGGGGGCAACGGATACGCAGTATTTT. The encoded protein is CASSHGQGATDTQYF.

This clone was counted between two and nine times. V is TRBV19 and J is TRBJ2-3; possible D gene TRBD1, 5 bases. Germline loops: CDR1 LNHDA, CDR2 SQIVND (reference sequence). The CDR3 loop spans 15 amino acids. The V end was cut by 7 bases, the J end by 2 bases, with 16 bases between. The CDR3 nucleotides are TGTGCCAGTAAGAAATCACAGGCCTCCACAGATACGCAGTATTTT. Translation gives CASKKSQASTDTQYF. The full variable domain, completed using reference TRBV19 and TRBJ2-3, is DGGITQSPKYLFRKEGQNVTLSCEQNLNHDAMYWYRQDPGQGLRLIYYSQIVNDFQKGDIAEGYSVSREKKESFPLTVTSAQKNPTAFYLCASKKSQASTDTQYFGPGTRLTVL.

This clone was recorded only once. This rearrangement joins TRBV19 to TRBJ2-7; 10 positions match TRBD2. This CDR3 has 12 residues. CDR1 and CDR2 (germline): LNHDA, SQIVND (reference sequence). V lost 8 bases, J lost 3 bases, and 1 base stayed unmatched. The CDR3 protein is CASGTSVYEQYF. In nucleotides, the CDR3 is TGTGCCAGTGGGACTAGCGTCTACGAGCAGTACTTC. The variable domain in full, with the rest retrieved from reference TRBV19 and TRBJ2-7, is DGGITQSPKYLFRKEGQNVTLSCEQNLNHDAMYWYRQDPGQGLRLIYYSQIVNDFQKGDIAEGYSVSREKKESFPLTVTSAQKNPTAFYLCASGTSVYEQYFGPGTRLTVT.

The chain uses TRBV5-8 and TRBJ2-1, with 11 bases matching TRBD1. J lost 6 bases, V lost 4 bases, and 0 bases had no gene match. CDR3 length equals 13 residues. CDR1 and CDR2 (germline): SGHTS, YDEGEE. The CDR3 spells CASSGQGANEQFF. The DNA of the CDR3 is TGTGCCAGCAGCGGACAGGGGGCCAATGAGCAGTTCTTC. Together with reference TRBV5-8 and TRBJ2-1, the CDR3 gives the full variable domain: EAGVTQSPTHLIKTRGQQATLRCSPISGHTSVYWYQQALGLGLQFLLWYDEGEERNRGNFPPRFSGRQFPNYSSELNVNALELEDSALYLCASSGQGANEQFFGPGTRLTVL.

This clone was observed a single time. CDR3 DNA sequence: TGCGCCAGCAGCCTTCAGGGGGCGCCGGACACTGAAGCTTTCTTT. Protein: CASSLQGAPDTEAFF. The chain uses TRBV5-1 and TRBJ1-1, with 8 bases aligning to TRBD1. The trim removed 4 bases at V and 3 bases at J, leaving 8 bases unmatched. Per the germline V gene, CDR1 is SGHRS and CDR2 is YFSETQ. CDR3 size: 15 residues.

The chain couples TRBV7-2 to TRBJ2-7; no definite D call. The CDR3 is made up of 15 amino acids. Germline V gives CDR1 SGHTA, CDR2 FQGNSA. V was cut by 1 base and J by 4 bases, with 14 bases left in between. The CDR3 loop is CASSLGSGSYYEQYF. DNA for the CDR3: TGTGCCAGCAGCTTAGGGTCCGGCAGTTATTACGAGCAGTACTTC.

The chain couples TRBV2 to TRBJ2-5; 7 bases fit TRBD1. V lost 5 bases to trimming and J lost 5 bases; unmatched junction nucleotides: 8. This CDR3 is 14 amino acids long. CDR1 is SNHLY and CDR2 is FYNNEI in the germline V gene. The CDR3 bases are TGTGCCAGCAGTTTACAGGGGATGGGGGAGACCCAGTACTTC. Translated, it gives CASSLQGMGETQYF.

The chain combines TRBV5-5 with TRBJ1-1; weak D call: TRBD1 (5 bases). The V gene lost 3 bases and the J gene lost 6 bases, with 9 bases spanning the gap. The germline CDR1 and CDR2 sequences are SGHKS and YYEKEE (reference sequence). The CDR3 length is 12 residues. Written as DNA, the CDR3 is TGTGCCAGCAGCTCTGTAGGGGCTGAAGCTTTCTTT. Its protein is CASSSVGAEAFF.

The V and J genes are TRBV28 and TRBJ2-1; D possibly corresponds to TRBD2 (6 bases). With 9 bases removed from V and 5 bases from J, the gap between germline ends came to 11 bases. Germline CDR1 MDHEN, CDR2 SYDVKM. CDR3 length: 12 residues. The CDR3 DNA reads as TGTGCCAGTGGGGGGTACCACAATGAGCAGTTCTTC. Protein: CASGGYHNEQFF.

The chain is built from TRBV7-9 and TRBJ2-1; no firm D call. This CDR3 spans 13 amino acids. V lost 5 bases to trimming and J lost 2 bases, with 7 bases between them. CDR1 and CDR2 (germline): SEHNR, FQNEAQ (reference sequence). The CDR3 DNA reads as TGTGCCAGCAGCCTAGACACCTACAATGAGCAGTTCTTC. This translates into CASSLDTYNEQFF. Full variable domain (rest looked up from reference TRBV7-9 and TRBJ2-1): DTGVSQNPRHKITKRGQNVTFRCDPISEHNRLYWYRQTLGQGPEFLTYFQNEAQLEKSRLLSDRFSAERPKGSFSTLEIQRTEQGDSAMYLCASSLDTYNEQFFGPGTRLTVL.

The rearrangement uses TRBV10-1 and TRBJ1-1, with TRBD1 as a possible D gene (5 bases). The germline V and J ends were trimmed by 2 bases and 4 bases, with 14 bases remaining between them. The CDR3 has 15 amino acids. Per the germline V gene, CDR1 is WNHNN and CDR2 is SYGVQD (reference sequence). The chain's CDR3 is CASSESKGQGTEAFF. DNA for the CDR3: TGCGCCAGCAGTGAGAGTAAGGGCCAGGGCACTGAAGCTTTCTTT.

This rearrangement joins TRBV29-1 to TRBJ1-2; D is unresolved. Germline CDR1 and CDR2: SQVTM and ANQGSEA. There are 11 residues in the CDR3. The ends were cut back, 4 bases at V and 7 bases at J, with 10 bases in the middle. The CDR3 DNA is TGCAGCGTTGCGGGTTATACTGGCTACACCTTC. It translates to CSVAGYTGYTF.

V usage is TRBV2 and J usage is TRBJ2-7; 7 bases match TRBD1. This CDR3 has 15 residues. J gave up 3 bases and V 2 bases, and 7 bases lay outside the gene matches. Germline assignment: CDR1 SNHLY and CDR2 FYNNEI. The CDR3 is CASSENRGLGYEQYF. CDR3 DNA sequence: TGTGCCAGCAGTGAAAACAGGGGATTGGGCTACGAGCAGTACTTC.

The genes are TRBV4-1 and TRBJ1-2; unclear D gene. The V end was cut by 4 bases, the J end by 4 bases, with 16 bases between. This CDR3 has 15 amino acids. Germline V gene lookup returns CDR1 MGHRA and CDR2 YSYEKL. CDR3 sequence (DNA): TGCGCCAGCAGCCTAACTGACATCCCGGTCTATGGCTACACCTTC. It translates to CASSLTDIPVYGYTF.

This chain connects TRBV10-2 to TRBJ2-1; tentatively, D is TRBD2 (6 bases). Trimming took off 6 bases at V and 5 bases at J, with 17 bases between the two ends. CDR3 length: 15 amino acids. Germline values: CDR1 WSHSY, CDR2 SAAADI. CDR3 nucleotides: TGCGCCAGCAGGCCCGGGACTGGGGGGAACAATGAGCAGTTCTTC. It yields the protein CASRPGTGGNNEQFF.

The chain has TRBV6-5 and TRBJ1-2; no definite D call. V was trimmed by 5 bases and J by 4 bases, leaving 11 bases between them. Looked up from germline, CDR1 is MNHEY and CDR2 is SVGAGI. The CDR3 sequence is 13 residues long. CDR3 bases: TGTGCCAGCAGTCTCGGACTGGCCTATGGCTACACCTTC. It encodes CASSLGLAYGYTF.

The genes are TRBV18 and TRBJ1-2; D not resolved. V lost 3 bases and J lost 4, with 12 bases in between. This CDR3 is built from 14 residues. Germline assignment: CDR1 KGHSH and CDR2 LQKENI. The CDR3 sequence: CASSPRTGSYGYTF. The CDR3 nucleotides are TGTGCCAGCTCACCTCGTACGGGGTCCTATGGCTACACCTTC.

V usage is TRBV6-5 and J usage is TRBJ2-6; perhaps TRBD1 as D (6 bases). The germline gives CDR1 MNHEY, CDR2 SVGAGI. Trimming pared 6 bases from V and 4 bases from J, leaving 13 bases between. This CDR3 is built from 15 residues. CDR3 loop: CASRRAGTGANVLTF. The CDR3, as DNA: TGTGCCAGCAGACGCGCCGGGACAGGGGCCAACGTCCTGACTTTC.

The V gene is TRBV27, the J gene TRBJ1-6; 8 bases line up with TRBD1. The CDR3 runs 15 residues. V was pared by 6 bases and J by 6 bases, with 7 bases of the junction left unmatched. Germline CDR1 and CDR2: MNHEY and SMNVEV (reference sequence). The CDR3 region is CASSQGQGGNSPLHF. In DNA, the CDR3 is TGTGCCAGCAGCCAAGGACAGGGAGGTAATTCACCCCTCCACTTT.